Presented here are 10 T cell receptor beta chains from one specimen sequenced in a study of post-analysis software for immune sequencing data. Regarding the study as a whole: Elevated frequency relative to controls characterized several TRBV segments in patients, TRBV5-6, TRBV5-1 and TRBV20-1 among them.

cDNA libraries for TCR beta contained unique molecular identifiers. A single record per CDR3 protein comes from TCRdb applying MiXCR to the PCR reads. Among under 900,000 distinct CDR3 sequences listed, about 50% were seen once. Their antigen targets remain unknown. Material for sequencing was blood. The receptors were sampled from a girl aged 10 to 17 with multiple sclerosis.

The chain couples TRBV12-3 or TRBV12-4 to TRBJ2-4, with D possibly being TRBD1 (6 bases). TRBJ2-7 matches the DNA end more closely, so the J call is doubtful. The CDR3 runs to 15 residues. In DNA form, the CDR3 reads TGTGCCAGCAGTCACACCGGGACAAAAGACTACGAGCAGTACTTC. Residues: CASSHTGTKDYEQYF.

The chain couples TRBV4-2 to TRBJ1-4; D is possibly TRBD1 (6 bases). The CDR3 is 15 residues long. V lost 0 bases, J lost 6 bases, and 11 bases lay in between. Germline V gives CDR1 LGHNA, CDR2 YNFKEQ. CDR3 coding DNA: TGTGCCAGCAGCCAAGATCCACGGACAGATGAAAAACTGTTTTTT. Protein: CASSQDPRTDEKLFF.

This clonotype was counted at least ten times. The DNA for the CDR3 is TGCGCCAGCAGCTCCCTGACAGGGACCTATGGCTACACCTTC. It yields the protein CASSSLTGTYGYTF. The chain uses TRBV5-1 and TRBJ1-2, with 7 bases matching TRBD1. The length of the CDR3 is 14 residues. V lost 3 bases and J lost 4; bases outside the gene matches: 6. Germline lookup yields CDR1 SGHRS and CDR2 YFSETQ.

J is TRBJ2-4 and V is TRBV14; D tentatively reads TRBD1 or TRBD2 (6 bases each). CDR3 length equals 15 residues. From germline, CDR1 is SGHDN and CDR2 FVKESK. V gave up 7 bases and J gave up 1 base, with 14 bases separating them. The CDR3 sequence: CASNEGGLAKNIQYF. CDR3 in DNA: TGTGCCAGCAACGAGGGGGGATTGGCCAAAAACATTCAGTACTTC.

The rearrangement links TRBV6-5 to TRBJ1-5, with D possibly TRBD1 on 5 matching bases. The ends were cut back, 6 bases at V and 3 bases at J, with 12 bases in the middle. Germline CDR1 is MNHEY and CDR2 is SVGAGI. The CDR3 loop spans 14 amino acids. The CDR3 region is CASSATGSNQPQHF. In nucleotides, the CDR3 is TGTGCCAGCAGCGCTACAGGTTCCAATCAGCCCCAGCATTTT.

This chain uses TRBV12-3 or TRBV12-4 with TRBJ2-1; 9 nucleotides agree with TRBD2. The CDR3 runs to 15 residues. V was pared by 3 bases and J by 5 bases, with 5 bases of the junction left unmatched. In nucleotides, the CDR3 is TGTGCCAGCAGTTTCGCGGGGGGGCCGCACAATGAGCAGTTCTTC. This gives the protein CASSFAGGPHNEQFF.

The chain recombines TRBV7-9 with TRBJ1-4, with TRBD1 identical over 9 bases. Looked up from germline, CDR1 is SEHNR and CDR2 is FQNEAQ (reference sequence). Unmatched junction bases numbered 6, after V lost 5 bases and J lost 8 bases. This CDR3 is built from 14 residues. CDR3 in amino acids: CASSTDRGKEKLFF. CDR3 DNA sequence: TGTGCCAGCAGCACGGACAGGGGTAAAGAAAAACTGTTTTTT.

The J gene is TRBJ2-5, the V gene TRBV6-6, with D hard to call. Trimming shortened V by 8 bases and J by 2 bases, and 12 bases separated the two germline ends. This CDR3 contains 13 residues. CDR1 is MNHNY, CDR2 SVGAGI, per germline (reference sequence). CDR3 region: CASLSGQQETQYF. The CDR3 DNA reads TGTGCCAGCCTCTCCGGGCAGCAAGAGACCCAGTACTTC.

The V and J genes are TRBV7-2 and TRBJ1-2; TRBD1 matches 8 bases. Germline-derived CDR1 and CDR2 are SGHTA and FQGNSA. The V and J ends lost 0 bases and 6 bases, in that order; junction bases with no gene match: 6. The length of the CDR3 is 15 residues. CDR3 loop: CASSLASQGVDGYTF. In DNA form, the CDR3 reads TGTGCCAGCAGCTTAGCGTCACAGGGGGTTGATGGCTACACCTTC.

CDR3 DNA sequence: TGTGCCAGCAGTTTGGGTGGCGAGGGGCCCTACGAGCAGTACTTC. Residues: CASSLGGEGPYEQYF. This chain joins TRBV28 and TRBJ2-7; D possibly matches TRBD1 or TRBD2 (5 bases each). V was trimmed by 3 bases and J by 2 bases, leaving 14 bases between them. Looked up from germline, CDR1 is MDHEN and CDR2 is SYDVKM. CDR3 length: 15 residues.